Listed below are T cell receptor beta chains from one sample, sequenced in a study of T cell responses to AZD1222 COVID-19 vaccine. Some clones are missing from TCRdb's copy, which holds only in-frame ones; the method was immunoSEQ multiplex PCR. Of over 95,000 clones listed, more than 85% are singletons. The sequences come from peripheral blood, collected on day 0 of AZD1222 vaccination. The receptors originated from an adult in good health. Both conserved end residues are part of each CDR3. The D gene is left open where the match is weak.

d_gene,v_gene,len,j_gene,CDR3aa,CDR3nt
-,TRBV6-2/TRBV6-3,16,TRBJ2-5,CASSYSPTSPQETQYF,TGTGCCAGCAGTTACTCACCCACTAGCCCGCAAGAGACCCAGTACTTC
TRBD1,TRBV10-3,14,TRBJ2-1,CAISAERDSNEQFF,TGTGCCATCAGTGCCGAACGGGACAGCAATGAGCAGTTCTTC
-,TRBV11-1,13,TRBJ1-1,CASSIDQGTEAFF,TGTGCCAGCAGCATCGACCAGGGGACTGAAGCTTTCTTT
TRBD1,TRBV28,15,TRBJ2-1,CASTLVGTGDNEQFF,TGTGCCAGCACCCTCGTAGGGACAGGGGACAATGAGCAGTTCTTC
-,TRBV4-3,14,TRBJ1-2,CASSQELSPYGYTF,TGCGCCAGCAGCCAAGAGTTATCCCCCTATGGCTACACCTTC
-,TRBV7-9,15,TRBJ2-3,CASSSVQTSTDTQYF,TGTGCCAGCAGCTCAGTACAGACAAGCACAGATACGCAGTATTTT
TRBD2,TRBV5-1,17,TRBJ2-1,CASSRSGTSGLGNEQFF,TGCGCCAGCAGCAGATCCGGGACTAGCGGCTTGGGAAATGAGCAGTTCTTC
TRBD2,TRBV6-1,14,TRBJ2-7,CASSELAGYYEQYF,TGTGCCAGCAGTGAGTTAGCGGGATACTACGAGCAGTACTTC
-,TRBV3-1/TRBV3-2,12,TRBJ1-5,CASRGVEEPQHF,TGTGCCAGCAGGGGGGTCGAAGAGCCCCAGCATTTT
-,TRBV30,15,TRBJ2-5,CAWSKGSAAGGTQYF,TGTGCCTGGAGTAAAGGTTCTGCGGCCGGGGGGACCCAGTACTTC
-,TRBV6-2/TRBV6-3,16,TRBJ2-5,CASSYSMGPRRETQYF,TGTGCCAGCAGTTACTCGATGGGCCCGCGTCGGGAGACCCAGTACTTC